This T cell receptor (beta chain) was documented in a study of blood T cell repertoires in COVID-19. TCRdb keeps only in-frame clones here, not all; method: immunoSEQ multiplex PCR. The sample holds around 94,000 clones; about 83% are singletons and the top ten take over 9.5%. The CDR3 is made up of 15 amino acids. The ends lost 6 bases at V and 7 bases at J; junction bases unmatched: 10. CDR1 and CDR2 (germline): WNHNN, SYGVQD (reference sequence). V usage is TRBV10-1 and J usage is TRBJ2-2, with 8 positions matching TRBD1. The TCR comes from a middle-aged man with active or convalescent COVID-19. Sequenced: peripheral blood. The CDR3 protein is CASSTGTGGIGELFF. CDR3 nucleotide sequence: TGCGCCAGCAGCACCGGGACAGGCGGTATCGGGGAGCTGTTTTTT.